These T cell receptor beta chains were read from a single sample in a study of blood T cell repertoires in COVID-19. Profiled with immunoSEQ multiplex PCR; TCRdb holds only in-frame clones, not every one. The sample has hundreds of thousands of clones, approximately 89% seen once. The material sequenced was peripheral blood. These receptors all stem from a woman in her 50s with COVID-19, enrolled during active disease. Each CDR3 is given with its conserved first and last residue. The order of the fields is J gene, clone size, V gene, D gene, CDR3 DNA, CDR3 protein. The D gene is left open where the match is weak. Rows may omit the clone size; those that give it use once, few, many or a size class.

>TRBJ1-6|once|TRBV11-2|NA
TGTGCCAGCAGCTTAGATAAGAGGTTCAGCTCCTATAATTCACCCCTCCACTTT
CASSLDKRFSSYNSPLHF
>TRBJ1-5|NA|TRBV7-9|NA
TGTGCCAGCAGCTTAGAATCGGGGGGCAGACAGCCCCAGCATTTT
CASSLESGGRQPQHF
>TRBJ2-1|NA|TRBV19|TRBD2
TGTGCCAGCCGACCCGGGGGGAGCTCCTACAATGAGCAGTTCTTC
CASRPGGSSYNEQFF
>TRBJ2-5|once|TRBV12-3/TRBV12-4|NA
TGTGCCAGCAGTTTAACAGAAAAGACCCAGTACTTC
CASSLTEKTQYF
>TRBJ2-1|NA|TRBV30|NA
TGTGCCTGGTGTACAGGGTTTGGCAGTGAGCAGTTCTTC
CAWCTGFGSEQFF
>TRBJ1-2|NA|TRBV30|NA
TGTGCCTGGAGGGGCTCAGGGGCATATGGCTACACCTTC
CAWRGSGAYGYTF
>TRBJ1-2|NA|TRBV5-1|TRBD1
TGCGCCAGCAGCCAAACAGGGGCTCGAGGCTACACCTTC
CASSQTGARGYTF
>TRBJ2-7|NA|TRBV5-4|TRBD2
TGTGCCAGCAGCTTGAGGCTAGCGGGGGGTTTCGAGCAGTACTTC
CASSLRLAGGFEQYF
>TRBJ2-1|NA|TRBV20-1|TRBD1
TGCAGTGCTAGTAGGACAGGGAGGAATGAGCAGTTCTTC
CSASRTGRNEQFF
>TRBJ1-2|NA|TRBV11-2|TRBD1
TGTGCCAGCAGCTTAGTAGGGGGCGCAGAGGTTGATGGCTACACCTTC
CASSLVGGAEVDGYTF
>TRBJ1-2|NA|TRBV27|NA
TGTGCCAGCAGTTTATCGTCAAGGGGACTTGGCTACACCTTC
CASSLSSRGLGYTF
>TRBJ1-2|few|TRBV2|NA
TGTGCCAGTAAACAGGGAGCCTATGGCTACACCTTC
CASKQGAYGYTF
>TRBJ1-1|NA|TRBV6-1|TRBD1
TGTGCCAGCAGTGAATATGGACAGGGGAACACTGAAGCTTTCTTT
CASSEYGQGNTEAFF
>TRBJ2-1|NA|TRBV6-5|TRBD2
TGTGCCAGCAGTTACGTCCTCGGGGGGAACAATGAGCAGTTCTTC
CASSYVLGGNNEQFF
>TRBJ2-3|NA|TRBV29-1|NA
TGCAGCGTTGAAGATTCGGCAGGGTCAGATACGCAGTATTTT
CSVEDSAGSDTQYF